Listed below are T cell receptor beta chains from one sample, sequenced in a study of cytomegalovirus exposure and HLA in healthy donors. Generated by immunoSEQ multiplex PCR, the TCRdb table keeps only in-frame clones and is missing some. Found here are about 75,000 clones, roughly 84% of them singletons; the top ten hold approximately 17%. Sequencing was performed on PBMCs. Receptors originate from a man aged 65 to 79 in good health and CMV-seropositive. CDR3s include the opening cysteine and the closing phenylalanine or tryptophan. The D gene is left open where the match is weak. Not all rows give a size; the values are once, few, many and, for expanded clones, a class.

TGTGCCAGCAGTGAACGACAGGGGACATCTGAAGCTTTCTTT,CASSERQGTSEAFF,TRBV6-1,.,TRBD1,TRBJ1-1
TGTGCCAGCAGTTACTCGTACCAGGGGGTAACCGGGGAGCTGTTTTTT,CASSYSYQGVTGELFF,TRBV6-5,.,TRBD1,TRBJ2-2
TGCGCCAGCAGCCAAGACTTACAGGGATACACCGGGGAGCTGTTTTTT,CASSQDLQGYTGELFF,TRBV4-3,.,.,TRBJ2-2
TGTGCCATCAGTGAGCCCGACAGGGATGCTTTCTTT,CAISEPDRDAFF,TRBV10-3,.,TRBD1,TRBJ1-1
TGTGCCTGGAGTCCAGGGGGATTAGCTGGCACTGAAGCTTTCTTT,CAWSPGGLAGTEAFF,TRBV30,.,TRBD1,TRBJ1-1
TGTGCCAGCAGTGCAGGGCGAATCACAGATACGCAGTATTTT,CASSAGRITDTQYF,TRBV2,.,.,TRBJ2-3
TGCGCCAGCAGCTTTGGTGGACAGGGCAATCAGCCCCAGCATTTT,CASSFGGQGNQPQHF,TRBV5-1,.,TRBD1,TRBJ1-5
TGTGCCAGTAGTAAGGAGGACAGGGGCGGCGAGCAGTACTTC,CASSKEDRGGEQYF,TRBV19,.,TRBD1,TRBJ2-7
TGTGCCAGCGCGCTCGGGCAGGGGTATAACGAGCAGTACTTC,CASALGQGYNEQYF,TRBV6-5,.,.,TRBJ2-7
TGTGCCAGTAGCGGAGGAGGCTCCGCCTACGAGCAGTACTTC,CASSGGGSAYEQYF,TRBV19,once,.,TRBJ2-7
TGTGCCAGCAGTGCCGGTCGACTGCTCTCTGGGGCCAACGTCCTGACTTTC,CASSAGRLLSGANVLTF,TRBV6-1,few,.,TRBJ2-6
TGTGCCAGCGGGAGGAGGGTTCAAGAGACCCAGTACTTC,CASGRRVQETQYF,TRBV2,.,.,TRBJ2-5
TGCGCCAGCAGTCAATCCTTCGGACAGGGGACTTACGAGCAGTACTTC,CASSQSFGQGTYEQYF,TRBV23-1,.,TRBD1,TRBJ2-7
TGTGCCAGCAGGGGGACAGGCAGCTCACCCCTCCACTTT,CASRGTGSSPLHF,TRBV6-1,.,TRBD1,TRBJ1-6
TGTGCCAGCAGGAGGGACAGAAATCAGCCCCAGCATTTT,CASRRDRNQPQHF,TRBV2,.,TRBD1,TRBJ1-5
TGTGCCAGCAGCTTAGTGGGACAGGGACAAGAGACCCAGTACTTC,CASSLVGQGQETQYF,TRBV7-9,few,TRBD1,TRBJ2-5
TGTGCCAGCAGCTTGTCTGGCGGCCGGAGCTCCTACAATGAGCAGTTCTTC,CASSLSGGRSSYNEQFF,TRBV5-4,.,.,TRBJ2-1
TGTGCCAGCAGCGATGGGACAGAGTATAATTCACCCCTCCACTTT,CASSDGTEYNSPLHF,TRBV9,.,TRBD1,TRBJ1-6
TGTGCCAGCAGGAAAGGACAGGGTAGCCTCGAGCAGTACTTC,CASRKGQGSLEQYF,TRBV28,.,TRBD1,TRBJ2-7
TGTGCCTGGAGTCCTCTGGGGGGGTGGGGTGGCTACACCTTC,CAWSPLGGWGGYTF,TRBV30,few,.,TRBJ1-2
TGTGCCAGCAGCTCATCGCGGGGGGCGGGGGATGAGCAGTTCTTC,CASSSSRGAGDEQFF,TRBV7-3,.,TRBD2,TRBJ2-1
TGTGCCACCAGCAGAGGGAGGATCACAGATACGCAGTATTTT,CATSRGRITDTQYF,TRBV15,.,.,TRBJ2-3
TGCAATCCAGGACTGAGCTATGGCTACACCTTC,CNPGLSYGYTF,TRBV20-1,.,.,TRBJ1-2
TGTGCCAGCAGGCAGGGATTCAACTATGGCTACACCTTC,CASRQGFNYGYTF,TRBV28,.,.,TRBJ1-2
TGCGCCAGCAGCTCCGGGACAGGGCGGGACTATGGCTACACCTTC,CASSSGTGRDYGYTF,TRBV4-1,.,TRBD1,TRBJ1-2
TGTGCCAGCAGCCCCGGACAGGTTAGCACAGATACGCAGTATTTT,CASSPGQVSTDTQYF,TRBV7-6,.,TRBD1,TRBJ2-3
TGTGCCAGCAGTTTCGGAGGGGTGGGCAATTCACCCCTCCACTTT,CASSFGGVGNSPLHF,TRBV27,once,.,TRBJ1-6
TGCGCCAGCAGCCAATGGACAGGGGGGAACACCGGGGAGCTGTTTTTT,CASSQWTGGNTGELFF,TRBV4-1,.,TRBD1,TRBJ2-2
TGCGCCAGCAGCGGACAGGGGATCAACGAGCAGTACTTC,CASSGQGINEQYF,TRBV5-1,once,TRBD1,TRBJ2-7
TGCGCCAGCAGCCCTTGGACAGGCGACTACGAGCAGTACTTC,CASSPWTGDYEQYF,TRBV5-1,few,TRBD1,TRBJ2-7
TGTGCCAGCAGCTCCGCCGGGACACTCGGATACGAGCAGTACTTC,CASSSAGTLGYEQYF,TRBV7-2,.,.,TRBJ2-7
TGTGCCAGCTCACGGGACAGGGGAGACTACGAGCAGTACTTC,CASSRDRGDYEQYF,TRBV18,.,TRBD1,TRBJ2-7
TGCGCCAGCAGTAACAGGGTAAGAGGCTTC,CASSNRVRGF,TRBV5-1,few,.,TRBJ1-2
TGTGCCAGCAGCTTGCAGCGCACCGGGGAGCTGTTTTTT,CASSLQRTGELFF,TRBV7-2,.,.,TRBJ2-2
TGTGCCAGTAGTAGGACTGGAAGCACAGATACGCAGTATTTT,CASSRTGSTDTQYF,TRBV19,.,.,TRBJ2-3
TGTGCCAGCAGCTTGGGTGGGGCGGGGGGCAACACAGATACGCAGTATTTT,CASSLGGAGGNTDTQYF,TRBV5-4,.,TRBD2,TRBJ2-3
TGTGCCAGCAGTTTCCGGGACTCCGCCTCAGAGCAGTACTTC,CASSFRDSASEQYF,TRBV6-6,.,.,TRBJ2-7
TGTGCCAGCAGCTTAGTTGGGGGGGCGGATAATTCACCCCTCCACTTT,CASSLVGGADNSPLHF,TRBV7-6,.,.,TRBJ1-6
TGCGCCAGCAGCTCGAGTATCGGGATGAACACTGAAGCTTTCTTT,CASSSSIGMNTEAFF,TRBV5-1,.,.,TRBJ1-1
TGTGCCAGCAGCCCATTTACAGGGGGCTTAACTGAAGCTTTCTTT,CASSPFTGGLTEAFF,TRBV14,once,TRBD1,TRBJ1-1
TGTGCCAGCAGTTCACCCCAGGGGAATGAAAAACTGTTTTTT,CASSSPQGNEKLFF,TRBV5-6,.,.,TRBJ1-4
TGCGCCAGCAGCTTGCGTCGCGGAAAACTGTTTTTT,CASSLRRGKLFF,TRBV5-1,.,.,TRBJ1-4
TGTGCCAGCAGCTTAGCCTCTAGCGGGGCCAACAACAATGAGCAGTTCTTC,CASSLASSGANNNEQFF,TRBV7-9,.,TRBD2,TRBJ2-1
TGTGCCAGCAGGAGGGATTCTAACTATGGCTACACCTTC,CASRRDSNYGYTF,TRBV6-5,.,.,TRBJ1-2
TGTGCCAGCAGTTTACAGGGGTCTTTGGAGACCCAGTACTTC,CASSLQGSLETQYF,TRBV2,.,TRBD1,TRBJ2-5
TGTGCCAGCAGCACCCAGACAGGGGGCGGCGACGAGCAGTACTTC,CASSTQTGGGDEQYF,TRBV5-6,.,TRBD1,TRBJ2-7
TGTGCCAGCAGCTTTTGGACTAATCGAGAGAGCGAGCAGTACTTC,CASSFWTNRESEQYF,TRBV7-2,.,.,TRBJ2-7
TGTGCCAGCAGCTTAGCGACCCTCGGAGGCAATGAGCAGTTCTTC,CASSLATLGGNEQFF,TRBV7-2,once,.,TRBJ2-1
TGTGCCAGCAGAGGACAGGGTGACGAGCAGTACTTC,CASRGQGDEQYF,TRBV2,once,TRBD1,TRBJ2-7
TGCAGCGTTGAAGGAGGTACAGGGTCGTACGAGCAGTACTTC,CSVEGGTGSYEQYF,TRBV29-1,once,.,TRBJ2-7
TGTGCCAGCAGTGAGGGGGCGATGGCCTACAATGAGCAGTTCTTC,CASSEGAMAYNEQFF,TRBV2,.,.,TRBJ2-1
TGCGCCAGCCCAGGGACTAGCGGGAGGAGGGAGACCCAGTACTTC,CASPGTSGRRETQYF,TRBV10-1,.,TRBD2,TRBJ2-5
TGTGCCAGTAGCCCCCGGGCCGGGGAGCTGTTTTTT,CASSPRAGELFF,TRBV19,.,.,TRBJ2-2
TGCGCCAGCAGCCCCTTATGGGGTCTAGCGGGGGGACCCGGCTTTGGCACAGATACGCAGTATTTT,CASSPLWGLAGGPGFGTDTQYF,TRBV4-1,few,TRBD2,TRBJ2-3
TGTGCCAGCAGGCCATTACGAGGAACTTATCAGCCCCAGCATTTT,CASRPLRGTYQPQHF,TRBV6-5,.,.,TRBJ1-5
TGTGCCACCAGCAGAGGTATAGGGGGCAACACCGGGGAGCTGTTTTTT,CATSRGIGGNTGELFF,TRBV15,.,TRBD1,TRBJ2-2
TGTGCCATCAGTGACCGGACTAGCGGGAGCACAGATACGCAGTATTTT,CAISDRTSGSTDTQYF,TRBV10-3,once,TRBD2,TRBJ2-3
TGTGCCAGCAGTAATGGGGGGGCAGAAGAGACCCAGTACTTC,CASSNGGAEETQYF,TRBV7-3,.,.,TRBJ2-5
TGTGCCAGCAGCGCCGGACAGGGAGGTAGGGATGAAGCTTTCTTT,CASSAGQGGRDEAFF,TRBV9,.,TRBD1,TRBJ1-1